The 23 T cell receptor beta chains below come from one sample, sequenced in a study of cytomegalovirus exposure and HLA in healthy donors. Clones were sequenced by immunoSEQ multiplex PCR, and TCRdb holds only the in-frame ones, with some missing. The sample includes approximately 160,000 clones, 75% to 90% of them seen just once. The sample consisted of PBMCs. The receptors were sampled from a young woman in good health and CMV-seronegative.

CDR3 region: CAIQLRQGDTEAFF. The CDR3 DNA follows: TGTGCCATCCAACTCCGACAGGGGGACACTGAAGCTTTCTTT. The genes are TRBV10-3 and TRBJ1-1, with TRBD1 identical over 9 bases. The CDR3 is 14 amino acids. Per germline, CDR1 ENHRY and CDR2 SYGVKD. Trimming removed 8 bases from V and 3 bases from J; junction bases left unmatched: 7.

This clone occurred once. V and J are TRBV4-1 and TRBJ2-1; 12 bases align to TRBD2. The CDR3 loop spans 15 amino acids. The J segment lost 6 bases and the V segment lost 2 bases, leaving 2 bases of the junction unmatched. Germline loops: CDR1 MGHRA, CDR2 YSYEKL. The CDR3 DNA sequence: TGCGCCAGCAGCCAACTAGCGGGGGGGATCAATGAGCAGTTCTTC. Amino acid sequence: CASSQLAGGINEQFF.

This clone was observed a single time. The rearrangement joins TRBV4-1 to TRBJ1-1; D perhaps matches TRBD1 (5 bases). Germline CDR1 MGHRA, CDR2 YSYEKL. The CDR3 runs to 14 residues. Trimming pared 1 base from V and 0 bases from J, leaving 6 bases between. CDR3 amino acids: CASSQGQMNTEAFF. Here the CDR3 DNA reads TGCGCCAGCAGCCAAGGACAGATGAACACTGAAGCTTTCTTT.

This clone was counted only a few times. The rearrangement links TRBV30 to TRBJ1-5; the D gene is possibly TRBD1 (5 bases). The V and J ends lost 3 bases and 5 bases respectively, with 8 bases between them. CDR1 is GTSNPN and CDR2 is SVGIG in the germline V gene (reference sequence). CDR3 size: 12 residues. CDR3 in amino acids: CAWRWGDQPQHF. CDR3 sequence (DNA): TGTGCCTGGAGGTGGGGGGATCAGCCCCAGCATTTT.

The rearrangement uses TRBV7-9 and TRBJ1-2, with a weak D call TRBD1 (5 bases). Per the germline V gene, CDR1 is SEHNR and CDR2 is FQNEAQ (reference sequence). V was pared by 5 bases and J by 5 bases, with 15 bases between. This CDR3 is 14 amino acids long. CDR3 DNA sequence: TGTGCCAGCAGCGCTGACAGATACCTGTATGGCTACACCTTC. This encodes CASSADRYLYGYTF.

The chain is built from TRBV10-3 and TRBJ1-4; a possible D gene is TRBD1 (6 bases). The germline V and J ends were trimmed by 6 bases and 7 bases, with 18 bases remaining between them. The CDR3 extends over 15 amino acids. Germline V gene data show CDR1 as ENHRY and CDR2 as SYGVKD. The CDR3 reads CAISDLQGRGEKLFF. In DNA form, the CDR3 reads TGTGCCATCAGCGACTTACAGGGACGGGGTGAAAAACTGTTTTTT.

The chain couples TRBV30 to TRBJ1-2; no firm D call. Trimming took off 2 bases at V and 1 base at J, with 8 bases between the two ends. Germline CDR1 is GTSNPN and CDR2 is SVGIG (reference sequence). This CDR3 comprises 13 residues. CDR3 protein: CAWSNTYNYGYTF. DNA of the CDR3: TGTGCCTGGAGTAACACATATAACTATGGCTACACCTTC.

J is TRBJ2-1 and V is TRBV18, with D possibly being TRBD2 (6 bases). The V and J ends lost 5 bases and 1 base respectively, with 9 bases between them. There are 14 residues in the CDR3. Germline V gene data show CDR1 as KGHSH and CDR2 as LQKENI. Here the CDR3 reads CASSVAVSYNEQFF. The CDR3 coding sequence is TGTGCCAGCTCAGTAGCGGTTTCCTACAATGAGCAGTTCTTC.

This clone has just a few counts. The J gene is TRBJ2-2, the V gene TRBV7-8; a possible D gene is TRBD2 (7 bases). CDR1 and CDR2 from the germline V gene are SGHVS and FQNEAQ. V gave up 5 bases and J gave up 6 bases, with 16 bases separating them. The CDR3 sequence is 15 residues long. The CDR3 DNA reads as TGTGCCAGCAGCAAAACGGGGGGCGCCGCCGGGGAGCTGTTTTTT. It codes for CASSKTGGAAGELFF.

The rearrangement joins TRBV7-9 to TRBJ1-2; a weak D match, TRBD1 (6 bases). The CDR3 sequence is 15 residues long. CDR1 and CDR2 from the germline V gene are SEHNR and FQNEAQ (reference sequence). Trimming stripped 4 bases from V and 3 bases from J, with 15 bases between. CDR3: CASSSRDNRDYGYTF. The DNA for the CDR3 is TGTGCCAGCAGCTCCCGGGATAACAGGGACTATGGCTACACCTTC.

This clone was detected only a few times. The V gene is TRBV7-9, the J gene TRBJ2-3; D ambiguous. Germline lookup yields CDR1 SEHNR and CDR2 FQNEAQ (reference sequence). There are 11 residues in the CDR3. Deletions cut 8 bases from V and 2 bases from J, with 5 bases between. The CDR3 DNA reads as TGTGCCAGCCAGGACACAGATACGCAGTATTTT. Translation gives CASQDTDTQYF.

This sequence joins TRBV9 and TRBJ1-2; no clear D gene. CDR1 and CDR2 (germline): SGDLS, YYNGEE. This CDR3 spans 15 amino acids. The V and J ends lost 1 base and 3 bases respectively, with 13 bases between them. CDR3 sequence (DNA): TGTGCCAGCAGCGTAATGCCCGTCCAGGACTATGGCTACACCTTC. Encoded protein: CASSVMPVQDYGYTF.

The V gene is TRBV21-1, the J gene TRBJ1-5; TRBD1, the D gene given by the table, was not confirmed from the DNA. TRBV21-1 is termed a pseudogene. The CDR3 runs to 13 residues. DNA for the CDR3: TGTGCCAGCGGTTCGGGACAGGTGGTTCCCCAGCATTTT. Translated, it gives CASGSGQVVPQHF.

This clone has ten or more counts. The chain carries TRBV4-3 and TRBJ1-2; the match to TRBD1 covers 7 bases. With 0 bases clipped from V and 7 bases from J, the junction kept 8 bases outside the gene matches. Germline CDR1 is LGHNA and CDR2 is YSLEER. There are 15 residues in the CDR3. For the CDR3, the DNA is TGCGCCAGCAGCCAAGAAGGGAGGCAGGGGGGTGGCTACACCTTC. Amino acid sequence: CASSQEGRQGGGYTF.

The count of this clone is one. CDR3 bases: TGTGCTAGTGGCCGCCCGGGACTAGCGAATGAGCAGTTCTTC. This gives the protein CASGRPGLANEQFF. This chain links TRBV12-5 with TRBJ2-1; 10 nucleotides agree with TRBD2. The CDR3 is 14 amino acids. The germline CDR1 and CDR2 sequences are LGHNT and FRNRAP. J lost 7 bases, V lost 6 bases, and 6 bases had no gene match.

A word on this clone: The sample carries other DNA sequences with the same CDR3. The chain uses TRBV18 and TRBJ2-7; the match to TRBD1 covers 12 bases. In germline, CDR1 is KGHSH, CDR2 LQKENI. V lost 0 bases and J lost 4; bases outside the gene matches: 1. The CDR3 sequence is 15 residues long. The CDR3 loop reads CASSPPGQGAYEQYF. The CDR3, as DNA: TGTGCCAGCTCACCACCGGGACAGGGGGCTTACGAGCAGTACTTC.

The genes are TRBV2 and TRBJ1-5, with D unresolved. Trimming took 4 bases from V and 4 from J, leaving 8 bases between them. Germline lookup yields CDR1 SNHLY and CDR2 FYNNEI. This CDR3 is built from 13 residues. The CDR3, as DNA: TGTGCCAGCAGTGGAAGTCAGAATCAGCCCCAGCATTTT. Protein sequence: CASSGSQNQPQHF.

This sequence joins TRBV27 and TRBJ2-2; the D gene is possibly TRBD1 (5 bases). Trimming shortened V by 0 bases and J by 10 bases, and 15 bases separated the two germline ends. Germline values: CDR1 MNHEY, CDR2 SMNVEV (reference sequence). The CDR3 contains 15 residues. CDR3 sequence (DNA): TGTGCCAGCAGTTTATCAGGGGAATGGGTAGAGGAGCTGTTTTTT. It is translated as CASSLSGEWVEELFF.

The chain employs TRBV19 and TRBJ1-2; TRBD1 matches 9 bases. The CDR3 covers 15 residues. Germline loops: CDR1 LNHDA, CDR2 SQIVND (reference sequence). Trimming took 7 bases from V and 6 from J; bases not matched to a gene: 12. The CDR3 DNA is TGTGCCAGTACCTCGGACAGGGGAGGGAGGAATGGCTACACCTTC. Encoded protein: CASTSDRGGRNGYTF. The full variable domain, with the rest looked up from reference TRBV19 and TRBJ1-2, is DGGITQSPKYLFRKEGQNVTLSCEQNLNHDAMYWYRQDPGQGLRLIYYSQIVNDFQKGDIAEGYSVSREKKESFPLTVTSAQKNPTAFYLCASTSDRGGRNGYTFGSGTRLTVV.

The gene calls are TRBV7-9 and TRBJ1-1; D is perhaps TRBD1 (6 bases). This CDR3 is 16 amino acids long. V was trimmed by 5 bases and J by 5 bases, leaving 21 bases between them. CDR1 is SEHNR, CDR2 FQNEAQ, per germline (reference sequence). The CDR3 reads CASSPLEATGHTEAFF. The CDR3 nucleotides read TGTGCCAGCAGCCCACTAGAGGCTACAGGGCATACTGAAGCTTTCTTT.

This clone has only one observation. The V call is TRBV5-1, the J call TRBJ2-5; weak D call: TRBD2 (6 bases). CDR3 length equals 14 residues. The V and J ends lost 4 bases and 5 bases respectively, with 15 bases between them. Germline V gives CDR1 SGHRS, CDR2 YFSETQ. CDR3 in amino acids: CASSLGEGRETQYF. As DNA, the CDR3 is TGCGCCAGCAGCCTGGGAGAAGGGAGGGAGACCCAGTACTTC.

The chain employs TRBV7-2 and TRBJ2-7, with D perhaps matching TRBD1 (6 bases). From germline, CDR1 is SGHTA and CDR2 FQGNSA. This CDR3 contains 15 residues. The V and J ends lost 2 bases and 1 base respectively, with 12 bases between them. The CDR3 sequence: CASSLWGQGSYEQYF. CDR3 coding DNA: TGTGCCAGCAGCTTATGGGGGCAGGGTTCCTACGAGCAGTACTTC.

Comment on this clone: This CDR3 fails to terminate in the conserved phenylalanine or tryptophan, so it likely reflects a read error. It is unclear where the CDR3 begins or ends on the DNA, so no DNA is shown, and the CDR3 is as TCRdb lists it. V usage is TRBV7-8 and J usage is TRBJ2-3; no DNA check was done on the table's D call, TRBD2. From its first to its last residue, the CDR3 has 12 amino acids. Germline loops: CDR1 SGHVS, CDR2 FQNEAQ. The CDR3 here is CASSSRTSGYFV.